Listed below are T cell receptor beta chains from one sample, sequenced in a study of beta chain features in type 1 diabetes. TCRdb keeps only in-frame clones here, not all; method: immunoSEQ multiplex PCR. Of 300,000 to 450,000 clones listed, about 18% are singletons. Sequenced input: naive CD4+ T cells from blood. The receptors originated from a woman aged 18-35 years in good health. CDR3s include the opening cysteine and the closing phenylalanine or tryptophan. D genes are given only for firm matches. Clone size is shown for a subset of rows, as once, few, many or a class of expanded clone.

j_gene | d_gene | abundance | len | v_gene | CDR3aa | CDR3nt
TRBJ2-1 | - | - | 14 | TRBV5-1 | CASTRGSLEREQFF | TGCGCCAGTACCCGGGGGTCCTTGGAGCGGGAGCAGTTCTTC
TRBJ2-5 | - | few | 14 | TRBV5-1 | CASSRRLTLETQYF | TGCGCCAGCAGCCGCCGACTCACATTGGAGACCCAGTACTTC
TRBJ1-2 | - | - | 14 | TRBV4-1 | CASSQTPSSYGYTF | TGCGCCAGCAGCCAAACCCCGTCCAGCTATGGCTACACCTTC
TRBJ2-3 | TRBD2 | - | 17 | TRBV7-9 | CASSLGLAGKQHDTQYF | TGTGCCAGCAGCTTGGGACTAGCGGGAAAACAGCACGATACGCAGTATTTT
TRBJ2-7 | - | - | 13 | TRBV2 | CASSPDGTYEQYF | TGTGCCAGCAGCCCGGACGGGACCTACGAGCAGTACTTC
TRBJ2-5 | - | - | 14 | TRBV7-9 | CASSGQATGETQYF | TGTGCCAGCAGCGGTCAAGCAACGGGTGAGACCCAGTACTTC
TRBJ1-5 | - | - | 13 | TRBV9 | CASSVGENQPQHF | TGTGCCAGCAGCGTAGGTGAGAATCAGCCCCAGCATTTT
TRBJ1-1 | - | few | 14 | TRBV5-1 | CASSLVPGGTEAFF | TGCGCCAGCAGCTTGGTCCCGGGGGGCACTGAAGCTTTCTTT
TRBJ1-1 | - | - | 14 | TRBV18 | CASSPADMNTEAFF | TGTGCCAGCTCACCAGCAGACATGAACACTGAAGCTTTCTTT
TRBJ2-5 | TRBD2 | - | 13 | TRBV10-3 | CAIGTSGRETQYF | TGTGCCATTGGGACTAGCGGGAGAGAGACCCAGTACTTC
TRBJ2-1 | TRBD1 | few | 13 | TRBV11-2 | CASQGDTYNEQFF | TGTGCCAGCCAGGGGGATACCTACAATGAGCAGTTCTTC